This TCR beta chain was retrieved from a study of beta chain features in type 1 diabetes. This clone occurred once. Expressed TCRB transcripts got sequenced, as all isolated RNA was reverse transcribed. The table came from immunoSEQ multiplex PCR; TCRdb's copy has only in-frame clones and leaves some out. The data contain over 700,000 clones, roughly 15% of them seen just once; the ten biggest clones take up roughly 0.025%. The CDR3 consists of 17 residues. The germline V and J ends were trimmed by 4 bases and 0 bases, with 19 bases remaining between them. CDR1 is SGHDN, CDR2 FVKESK, per germline. This chain joins TRBV14 and TRBJ2-7, with a possible D match to TRBD2 (5 bases). This sequence was found in a woman younger than 30 in good health. Specimen: naive CD4+ T cells from blood. The CDR3, as DNA: TGTGCCAGCAGCCCCCAGCCCCGGGATTTGGTCTCCTACGAGCAGTACTTC. The encoded protein is CASSPQPRDLVSYEQYF.